This TCR beta chain was identified during a study of Ad26.COV2.S vaccination and SARS-CoV-2 variants. Per germline, CDR1 KGHSH and CDR2 LQKENI. The CDR3 contains 14 residues. The V end was cut by 4 bases, the J end by 2 bases, with 12 bases between. Data came from immunoSEQ multiplex PCR; TCRdb stores just in-frame clones and leaves some out. The sample carries around 400,000 clones, about 88% recorded once. The treatment was: around 19 received Ad26.COV2.S at low or high dose, single or two shots; about five received placebo; per-sample allocation not given. Sampling occurred on day 63 after the first vaccine or placebo injection.

This TCR was recovered from a person aged 18-65 years who received the Ad26.COV2.S COVID-19 vaccine or a placebo. The chain carries TRBV18 and TRBJ2-7; D gene unclear. This material consisted of peripheral blood, taken in a trial of Ad26.COV2.S vaccine versus placebo. In DNA, the CDR3 is TGTGCCAGCTCACTGTCTGGGTTGCCCTACGAGCAGTACTTC. Its protein is CASSLSGLPYEQYF. Variable domain in full (rest from reference TRBV18 and TRBJ2-7): NAGVMQNPRHLVRRRGQEARLRCSPMKGHSHVYWYRQLPEEGLKFMVYLQKENIIDESGMPKERFSAEFPKEGPSILRIQQVVRGDSAAYFCASSLSGLPYEQYFGPGTRLTVT.